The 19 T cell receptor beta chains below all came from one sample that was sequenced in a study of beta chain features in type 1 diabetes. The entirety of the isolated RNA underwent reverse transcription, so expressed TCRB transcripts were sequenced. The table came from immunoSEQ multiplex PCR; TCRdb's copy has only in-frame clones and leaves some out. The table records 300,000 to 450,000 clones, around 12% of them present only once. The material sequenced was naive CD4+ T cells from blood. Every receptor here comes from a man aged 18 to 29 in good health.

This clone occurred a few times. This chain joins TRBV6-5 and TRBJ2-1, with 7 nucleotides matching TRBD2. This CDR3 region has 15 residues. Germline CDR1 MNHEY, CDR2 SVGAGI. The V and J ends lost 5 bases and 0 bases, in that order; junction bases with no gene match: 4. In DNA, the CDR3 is TGTGCCAGCAGTCGAGCGGGGATCTCCTACAATGAGCAGTTCTTC. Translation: CASSRAGISYNEQFF.

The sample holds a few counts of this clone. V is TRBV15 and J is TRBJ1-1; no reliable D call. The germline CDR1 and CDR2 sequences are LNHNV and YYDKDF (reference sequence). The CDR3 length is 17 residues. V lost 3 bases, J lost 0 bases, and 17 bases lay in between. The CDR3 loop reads CATSRTKITVMNTEAFF. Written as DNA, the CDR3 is TGTGCCACCAGCAGGACAAAAATTACTGTCATGAACACTGAAGCTTTCTTT.

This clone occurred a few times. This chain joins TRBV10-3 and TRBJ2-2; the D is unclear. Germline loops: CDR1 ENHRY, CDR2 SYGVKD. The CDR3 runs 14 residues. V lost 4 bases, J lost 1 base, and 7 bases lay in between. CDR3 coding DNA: TGTGCCATCAGTGGAGAGCTGAACACCGGGGAGCTGTTTTTT. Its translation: CAISGELNTGELFF.

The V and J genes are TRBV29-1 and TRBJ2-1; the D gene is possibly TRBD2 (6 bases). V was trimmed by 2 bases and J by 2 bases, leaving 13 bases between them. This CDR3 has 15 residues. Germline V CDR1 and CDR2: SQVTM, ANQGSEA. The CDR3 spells CSVELKSGAYNEQFF. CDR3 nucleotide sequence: TGCAGCGTTGAACTAAAATCGGGAGCCTACAATGAGCAGTTCTTC.

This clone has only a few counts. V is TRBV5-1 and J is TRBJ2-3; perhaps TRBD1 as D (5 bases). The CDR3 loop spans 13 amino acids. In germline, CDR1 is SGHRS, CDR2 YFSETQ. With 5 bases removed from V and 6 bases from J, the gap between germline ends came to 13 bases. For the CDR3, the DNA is TGCGCCAGCAGATTTCAGGGAAGGGATACGCAGTATTTT. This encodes CASRFQGRDTQYF.

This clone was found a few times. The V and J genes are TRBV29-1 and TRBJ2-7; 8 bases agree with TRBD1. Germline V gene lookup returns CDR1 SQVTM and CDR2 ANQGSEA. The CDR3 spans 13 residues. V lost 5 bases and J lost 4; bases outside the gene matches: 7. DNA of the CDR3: TGCAGCGTTCTCCTCGGGACAGGTTACGAGCAGTACTTC. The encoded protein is CSVLLGTGYEQYF.

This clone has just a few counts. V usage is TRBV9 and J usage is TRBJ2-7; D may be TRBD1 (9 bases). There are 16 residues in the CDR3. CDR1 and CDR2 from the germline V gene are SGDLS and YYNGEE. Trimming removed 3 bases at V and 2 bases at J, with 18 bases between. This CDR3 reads CASSEQGAGGAYEQYF. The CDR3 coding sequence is TGTGCCAGCAGCGAACAGGGGGCCGGGGGGGCCTACGAGCAGTACTTC.

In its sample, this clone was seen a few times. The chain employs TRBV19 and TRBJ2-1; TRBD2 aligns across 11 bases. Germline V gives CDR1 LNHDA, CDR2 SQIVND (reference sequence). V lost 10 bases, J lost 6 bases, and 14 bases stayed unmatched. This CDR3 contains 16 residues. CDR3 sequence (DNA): TGTGCCATCAATCCACGGGGACTAGCGGAGTCCAATGAGCAGTTCTTC. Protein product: CAINPRGLAESNEQFF.

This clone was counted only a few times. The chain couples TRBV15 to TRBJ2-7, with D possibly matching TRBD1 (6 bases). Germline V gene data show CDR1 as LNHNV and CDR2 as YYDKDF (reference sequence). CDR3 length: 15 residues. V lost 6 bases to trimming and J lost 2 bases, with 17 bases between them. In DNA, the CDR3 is TGTGCCACCAGTCGTCCCGGGACACCGACCTACGAGCAGTACTTC. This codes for CATSRPGTPTYEQYF.

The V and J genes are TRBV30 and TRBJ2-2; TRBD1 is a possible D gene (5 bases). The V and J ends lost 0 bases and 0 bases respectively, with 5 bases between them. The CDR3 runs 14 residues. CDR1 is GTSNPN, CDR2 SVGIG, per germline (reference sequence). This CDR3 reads CAWSVTANTGELFF. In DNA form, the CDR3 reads TGTGCCTGGAGTGTGACAGCGAACACCGGGGAGCTGTTTTTT.

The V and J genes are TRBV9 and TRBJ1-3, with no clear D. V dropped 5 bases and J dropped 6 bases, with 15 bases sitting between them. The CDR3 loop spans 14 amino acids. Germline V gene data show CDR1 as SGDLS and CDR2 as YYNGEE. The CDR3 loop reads CASSAGSLVNTIYF. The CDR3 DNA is TGTGCCAGCAGTGCGGGGAGTCTAGTAAACACCATATATTTT.

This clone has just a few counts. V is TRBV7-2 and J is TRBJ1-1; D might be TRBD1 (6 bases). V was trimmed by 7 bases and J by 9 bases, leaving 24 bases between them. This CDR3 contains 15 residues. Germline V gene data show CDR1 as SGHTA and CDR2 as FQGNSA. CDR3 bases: TGTGCCAGCATACAGCTCGGGGGGGCCCCGAATAAAGCTTTCTTT. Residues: CASIQLGGAPNKAFF.

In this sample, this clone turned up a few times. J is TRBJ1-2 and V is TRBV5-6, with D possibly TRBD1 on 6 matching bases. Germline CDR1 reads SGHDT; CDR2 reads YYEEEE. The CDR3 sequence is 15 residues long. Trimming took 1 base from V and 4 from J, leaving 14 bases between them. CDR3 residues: CASSLTKQGSYGYTF. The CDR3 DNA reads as TGTGCCAGCAGCTTGACTAAACAGGGATCCTATGGCTACACCTTC.

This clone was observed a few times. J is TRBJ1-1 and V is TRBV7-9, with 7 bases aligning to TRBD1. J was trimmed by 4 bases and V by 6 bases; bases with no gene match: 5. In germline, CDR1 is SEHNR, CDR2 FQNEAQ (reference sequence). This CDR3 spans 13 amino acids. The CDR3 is CASSSRGFTEAFF. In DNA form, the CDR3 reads TGTGCCAGCAGTTCCAGGGGGTTCACTGAAGCTTTCTTT.

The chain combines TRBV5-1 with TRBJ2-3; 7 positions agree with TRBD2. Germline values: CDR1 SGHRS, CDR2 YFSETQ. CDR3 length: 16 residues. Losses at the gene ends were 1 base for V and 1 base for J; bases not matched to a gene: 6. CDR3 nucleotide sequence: TGCGCCAGCAGCTTGCCTGTCGCGGGGGGCACAGATACGCAGTATTTT. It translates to CASSLPVAGGTDTQYF.

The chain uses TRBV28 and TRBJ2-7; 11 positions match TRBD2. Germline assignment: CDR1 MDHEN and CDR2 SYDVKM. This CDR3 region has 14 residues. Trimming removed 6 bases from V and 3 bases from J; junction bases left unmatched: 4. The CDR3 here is CASRTGTSGYEQYF. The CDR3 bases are TGTGCCAGCAGAACCGGGACTAGCGGCTACGAGCAGTACTTC.

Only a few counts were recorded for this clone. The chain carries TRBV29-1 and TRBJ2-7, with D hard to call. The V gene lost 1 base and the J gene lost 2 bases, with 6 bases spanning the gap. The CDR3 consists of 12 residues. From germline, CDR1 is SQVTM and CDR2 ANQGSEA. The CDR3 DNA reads TGCAGCGTTGAAGTGGCAGCCTACGAGCAGTACTTC. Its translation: CSVEVAAYEQYF.

The CDR3 DNA reads as TGTGCCAGCAGTACACCGACCGGGACAGGGGGCTACGAGCAGTACTTC. Amino acid sequence: CASSTPTGTGGYEQYF. The rearrangement links TRBV28 to TRBJ2-7; 11 bases align to TRBD1. This CDR3 contains 16 residues. The germline gives CDR1 MDHEN, CDR2 SYDVKM. Trimming cost V 5 bases and J 3 bases; bases outside gene matches: 9.

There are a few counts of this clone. The CDR3 sequence is CASSEDRGPEETQYF. CDR3 bases: TGTGCCAGCAGTGAAGACAGGGGGCCCGAAGAGACCCAGTACTTC. The chain carries TRBV2 and TRBJ2-5, with TRBD1 identical over 9 bases. Germline CDR1 is SNHLY and CDR2 is FYNNEI. Germline trimming cut 1 base from V and 3 bases from J; bases unmatched to any gene: 3. The CDR3 extends over 15 amino acids.